This TCR beta chain originates from a study of early T cells in non-severe SARS-CoV-2 infection. Study information: Bulk RNA from unsorted whole blood was sequenced; chains were unpaired. Broader study findings: Using VDJdb, the matching emphasized anti-spike CD8 responses while missing private and CD4 specificities.

Each cDNA molecule carried a unique molecular identifier. Each CDR3 protein gets one entry after TCRdb re-called the 5' RACE reads with MiXCR. The sample records about 52,000 distinct CDR3 sequences, more than 9.5% being singletons. This clonotype occurred a few times. The antigen is unknown. This sequence was found in an adult who was a healthcare worker with PCR-confirmed SARS-CoV-2 infection or an uninfected control (not recorded which). Sequencing input: whole blood.

The chain's CDR3 is CASSALAGVNGELFF. CDR3 bases: TGTGCCAGCAGTGCACTAGCGGGAGTGAACGGGGAGCTGTTTTTT. The gene calls are TRBV28 and TRBJ2-2, with 11 bases identical to TRBD2. Germline V gene data show CDR1 as MDHEN and CDR2 as SYDVKM. With V trimmed by 5 bases and J by 7 bases, 6 bases remained unmatched. The CDR3 length is 15 residues. The complete variable domain, with remaining parts taken from reference TRBV28 and TRBJ2-2, reads DVKVTQSSRYLVKRTGEKVFLECVQDMDHENMFWYRQDPGLGLRLIYFSYDVKMKEKGDIPEGYSVSREKKERFSLILESASTNQTSMYLCASSALAGVNGELFFGEGSRLTVL.